This T cell receptor beta chain was recorded in a study of regulatory T cells in long-lasting Graves disease. At the level of the study: Graves' patients who were just diagnosed had used antithyroid drugs for under 3 months.

Construction of the TCR beta libraries employed iRepertoire HTBI primers in conjunction with Arm-PCR of CDR3 regions. Study processing details: Taken together, the samples had 55 to 70 TRBV and 14 TRBJ segments identified. Each CDR3 protein is one row after TCRdb ran MiXCR on the multiplex PCR reads. TCRdb's processing, not the authors', yielded these V and J calls. The sample shows over 450,000 distinct CDR3 sequences, approximately 12% of them seen only once. Germline CDR1 is MNHEY and CDR2 is SVGAGI. Trimming pared 1 base from V and 2 bases from J, leaving 11 bases between. The CDR3 contains 15 residues. This clonotype occurred a few times. The time point: newly diagnosed GD, antithyroid drugs for less than 3 months. Researchers made the TCR library from RNA that was extracted from PBMCs. The sample was also linked to a second study, of T cells in Graves' hyperthyroidism and ophthalmopathy. Turning to that study: HTBI primers were the set used in a first-round RT-PCR of the TCR CDR3.

The clonotype was recovered from a woman aged 25 to 39 with Graves disease. The chain is built from TRBV6-5 and TRBJ1-2; D gene ambiguous. The starting material was peripheral blood mononuclear cells (PBMCs), obtained at new diagnosis, from a patient treated with antithyroid drugs. This CDR3 reads CASSYWEDSNYGYTF. The CDR3 DNA reads as TGTGCCAGCAGTTACTGGGAGGATTCCAACTATGGCTACACCTTC.